These 19 T cell receptor beta chains came from one sample sequenced in a study of glioma-infiltrating T cells. Amplification of TCR alpha and beta CDR3 regions from RNA used iRepertoire nested multiplex PCR. TCRdb recomputed calls from the multiplex PCR reads with MiXCR, one row per CDR3 protein. The sample carries some 110,000 distinct CDR3 sequences, about 23% recorded once. The source material was glioma tissue, nonneoplastic brain tissue, or PBMCs (not recorded which). Receptor source: a human donor with low-grade glioma or glioblastoma, undergoing nonglioma brain surgery, or in good health (not recorded which).

This clonotype was picked up many times. V is TRBV7-2 and J is TRBJ1-1, with D unclear. Germline loops: CDR1 SGHTA, CDR2 FQGNSA. This CDR3 contains 14 residues. Trimming left V 5 bases short and J 0 bases short, with 10 bases between. The CDR3 sequence is CASSPLGLNTEAFF. The CDR3 DNA reads TGTGCCAGCAGCCCCCTGGGCCTGAACACTGAAGCTTTCTTT.

This clonotype was seen ten or more times. The V and J genes are TRBV19 and TRBJ2-1; 10 positions match TRBD2. V lost 1 base and J lost 15; bases outside the gene matches: 9. This CDR3 is 14 amino acids long. Germline assignment: CDR1 LNHDA and CDR2 SQIVND (reference sequence). The CDR3 bases are TGTGCCAGTAGTATAGTCAGCGGGAGGGCTCGGCGGTTCTTC. It translates to CASSIVSGRARRFF.

Ten or more counts support this clonotype. With a much larger clone just one base away, this may be a read error. This chain uses TRBV19 with TRBJ2-1, with D perhaps matching TRBD1 or TRBD2 (5 bases each). The germline gives CDR1 LNHDA, CDR2 SQIVND (reference sequence). V was cut by 2 bases and J by 4 bases, with 12 bases left in between. There are 15 residues in the CDR3. CDR3 residues: CASSIPGRLYNEQFF. As DNA, the CDR3 is TGTGCCAGTAGTATACCGGGGCGATTATACAATGAGCAGTTCTTC. Based on the CDR3 plus reference TRBV19 and TRBJ2-1, the full variable domain is DGGITQSPKYLFRKEGQNVTLSCEQNLNHDAMYWYRQDPGQGLRLIYYSQIVNDFQKGDIAEGYSVSREKKESFPLTVTSAQKNPTAFYLCASSIPGRLYNEQFFGPGTRLTVL.

At least ten counts were recorded for this clonotype. V is TRBV12-3 or TRBV12-4 and J is TRBJ1-1; no clear D gene. This CDR3 is built from 12 residues. Trimming removed 8 bases at V and 5 bases at J, with 12 bases between. The CDR3 loop is CASVNGRTEAFF. The CDR3 DNA is TGTGCCAGCGTCAATGGACGGACTGAAGCTTTCTTT.

The chain carries TRBV3-1 and TRBJ1-5; 7 bases match TRBD1. CDR3 length: 13 residues. Germline assignment: CDR1 LGHDT and CDR2 YNNKEL (reference sequence). V was pared by 5 bases and J by 7 bases, with 5 bases of the junction left unmatched. DNA for the CDR3: TGTGCCAGCAGCGGACAGGTGGGCCAGCCCCAGCATTTT. Its protein product is CASSGQVGQPQHF.

This clonotype was recorded many times. This chain joins TRBV19 and TRBJ2-3; D gene unclear. This CDR3 has 11 residues. V was shortened by 9 bases and J by 5 bases, with 9 bases between the two germline ends. Germline V CDR1 and CDR2: LNHDA, SQIVND (reference sequence). CDR3 DNA: TGTGCCAGCAGCATAGGAGATACGCAGTATTTT. Translation: CASSIGDTQYF.

This chain connects TRBV20-1 to TRBJ2-7; TRBD2 agrees at 12 bases. V dropped 3 bases and J dropped 2; count of bases not matched to a gene: 5. The CDR3 loop spans 15 amino acids. Germline V gene data show CDR1 as DFQATT and CDR2 as SNEGSKA (reference sequence). The CDR3 reads CSASHRLAGAYEQYF. The CDR3 DNA follows: TGCAGTGCTAGTCACCGACTAGCGGGAGCCTACGAGCAGTACTTC.

Concerning this clonotype: This may be a read error, as it is one base from a much larger clone. CDR3 bases: TGTGCCAGCAATAGGCCGGGTGGAGATACGCAGTATTTT. Translating gives CASNRPGGDTQYF. The chain uses TRBV2 and TRBJ2-3; D gene uncertain. CDR1 and CDR2 from the germline V gene are SNHLY and FYNNEI. The CDR3 covers 13 residues. V dropped 7 bases and J dropped 5 bases, with 13 bases sitting between them.

A few counts support this clonotype. The J gene is TRBJ2-1, the V gene TRBV4-2; the D gene is possibly TRBD2 (5 bases). This CDR3 is 16 amino acids long. V lost 7 bases, J lost 6 bases, and 22 bases lay in between. Germline CDR1 is LGHNA and CDR2 is YNFKEQ. CDR3 region: CASNTRGLNFRNEQFF. Here the CDR3 DNA reads TGTGCCAGCAACACAAGAGGGCTAAACTTCCGCAATGAGCAGTTCTTC.

Many counts were recorded for this clonotype. The chain joins TRBV12-3 or TRBV12-4 to TRBJ1-2; 8 nucleotides align to TRBD1. After removal of 6 bases from V and 8 bases from J, the junction contained 8 bases not matched to a gene. CDR3 size: 13 residues. The CDR3 here is CASSPQGEEGYTF. Here the CDR3 DNA reads TGTGCCAGCAGCCCACAGGGGGAGGAAGGCTACACCTTC.

This clonotype was seen only a few times. The rearrangement joins TRBV29-1 to TRBJ2-5; possible D gene TRBD1, 6 bases. The CDR3 is 14 residues long. Germline V gene data show CDR1 as SQVTM and CDR2 as ANQGSEA. Trimming took 2 bases from V and 2 from J, leaving 12 bases between them. CDR3 DNA sequence: TGCAGCGTTGAATTGGCAGGGGAACAAGAGACCCAGTACTTC. Its translation: CSVELAGEQETQYF.

The V gene is TRBV29-1, the J gene TRBJ2-1; 8 bases fit TRBD1. Germline V CDR1 and CDR2: SQVTM, ANQGSEA. This CDR3 is 13 amino acids long. The CDR3 is CTTKGTGYNEQFF. DNA of the CDR3: TGCACCACCAAGGGGACAGGATACAATGAGCAGTTCTTC.

This clonotype was counted at least ten times. This chain joins TRBV19 and TRBJ2-1, with 13 bases matching TRBD2. The germline V gene has CDR1 LNHDA and CDR2 SQIVND (reference sequence). V lost 3 bases, J lost 6 bases, and 2 bases stayed unmatched. This CDR3 region has 15 residues. DNA of the CDR3: TGTGCCAGTAGTATGGGACTAGCGGGACGCAATGAGCAGTTCTTC. Translating it yields CASSMGLAGRNEQFF.

The sample holds many counts of this clonotype. The chain couples TRBV6-1 to TRBJ2-7, with 7 nucleotides matching TRBD2. The CDR3 totals 15 residues. Trimming at V came to 7 bases and at J to 6 bases, leaving 15 bases not matched to a gene. Germline CDR1 is MNHNS and CDR2 is SASEGT. CDR3 DNA sequence: TGTGCCAGCACAAAAATCGGTACTAGCGTACGCGAGCAGTACTTC. This gives the protein CASTKIGTSVREQYF.

Comments on this clonotype: This may be a read error: a much more frequent sequence differs by one nucleotide. The rearrangement joins TRBV4-1 to TRBJ1-4; no firm D call. The germline V gene has CDR1 MGHRA and CDR2 YSYEKL. This CDR3 region has 17 residues. CDR3 DNA sequence: TGCGCCAGCAGCCAAGGCGGGATAATGCGAACTAATGGAAAACTGTTTTTT. This encodes CASSQGGIMRTNGKLFF.

As for this clonotype: This may stem from a read error, because a much larger clone lies one nucleotide away. The J gene is TRBJ2-7, the V gene TRBV29-1; no clear D gene. The CDR3 sequence is 13 residues long. The V gene's germline CDR1 is SQVTM and CDR2 ANQGSEA. This chain's CDR3 is CSVEWQSSYEEYF. The CDR3 bases are TGCAGCGTTGAATGGCAGAGCTCCTACGAGGAGTACTTC.

The gene calls are TRBV6-1 and TRBJ1-1; D gene unclear. CDR3 size: 13 residues. CDR1 is MNHNS, CDR2 SASEGT, per germline. The V end lost 5 bases, the J end lost 6 bases, and 13 bases lay between the germline ends. In nucleotides, the CDR3 is TGTGCCAGCAGTCTTGGGAAGGACGCTGAAGCTTTCTTT. Translating it yields CASSLGKDAEAFF.

About this clonotype itself: With a much larger clone just one base away, this may be a read error. The V call is TRBV7-2, the J call TRBJ2-7, with TRBD1 matching 9 bases. The CDR3 contains 15 residues. CDR1 is SGHTA, CDR2 FQGNSA, per germline. DNA for the CDR3: TGTGCCGGCAGCTTAGATCCGGGACAGGGTTACGAGCAGTACTTC. This translates into CAGSLDPGQGYEQYF.

This clonotype has just a few counts. The chain couples TRBV12-3 or TRBV12-4 to TRBJ1-1, with D hard to call. Trimming pared 6 bases from V and 12 bases from J, leaving 17 bases between. CDR3 length: 12 residues. The CDR3 bases are TGTGCCAGCAGCCTAAACCCGGTCCCGCCTTTCTTT. Translating gives CASSLNPVPPFF.